The source of this T cell receptor beta chain is a study of Tregs in tolerant kidney transplant recipients. Trimming took 6 bases from V and 3 from J; bases not matched to a gene: 1. The CDR3 contains 13 residues. The germline gives CDR1 LNHDA, CDR2 SQIVND (reference sequence). Clones were read by immunoSEQ multiplex PCR, and TCRdb kept only the in-frame ones, dropping some. The sample shows roughly 69,000 clones, 95% to 98% of them seen only once. The specimen comprised Tregs from blood, sampled before the transplant. The clonotype comes from a human donor who received a combined kidney and bone marrow transplant. This chain uses TRBV19 with TRBJ2-7; 11 bases map to TRBD1. DNA for the CDR3: TGTGCCAGTAGGGGGACAGGGGGCTACGAGCAGTACTTC. Its translation is CASRGTGGYEQYF.